A single sample is the source of the 26 T cell receptor beta chains below, sequenced in a study of blood T cell repertoires in COVID-19. Using immunoSEQ multiplex PCR, the repertoire was profiled, and TCRdb retains in-frame clones only, with some absent. This repertoire shows 150,000 to 200,000 clones, approximately 82% found once; its top ten account for 15%. The sample taken for sequencing was PBMCs or T cells enriched from blood (not recorded which). The receptors originated from a man in his fifties who had recovered from COVID-19.

The DNA for the CDR3 is TGTGCCAGCAGTAAATCGGGACAGGCTTATTCACCCCTCCACTTT. Translation: CASSKSGQAYSPLHF. V is TRBV28 and J is TRBJ1-6; 8 bases agree with TRBD1. J was trimmed by 8 bases and V by 5 bases; bases with no gene match: 8. The CDR3 covers 15 residues. Germline V gives CDR1 MDHEN, CDR2 SYDVKM.

The rearrangement uses TRBV30 and TRBJ2-2; 9 nucleotides match TRBD1. The junction had 4 bases not matched to a gene; V was cut back by 5 bases and J by 6 bases. The CDR3 has 13 residues. Germline-derived CDR1 and CDR2 are GTSNPN and SVGIG (reference sequence). CDR3 coding DNA: TGTGCCTGGCACAGGGGGCTCGCCGGGGAGCTGTTTTTT. This encodes CAWHRGLAGELFF.

In regard to this clone: The sample contains more than one DNA sequence encoding this CDR3. The rearrangement uses TRBV7-9 and TRBJ1-1; 8 bases line up with TRBD1. Per the germline V gene, CDR1 is SEHNR and CDR2 is FQNEAQ (reference sequence). V lost 5 bases, J lost 0 bases, and 5 bases stayed unmatched. This CDR3 spans 15 amino acids. The CDR3 sequence: CASSPGQGMNTEAFF. The DNA for the CDR3 is TGTGCCAGCAGCCCCGGACAGGGCATGAACACTGAAGCTTTCTTT. Filled out from reference TRBV7-9 and TRBJ1-1, the complete variable domain reads DTGVSQNPRHKITKRGQNVTFRCDPISEHNRLYWYRQTLGQGPEFLTYFQNEAQLEKSRLLSDRFSAERPKGSFSTLEIQRTEQGDSAMYLCASSPGQGMNTEAFFGQGTRLTVV.

The rearrangement uses TRBV5-1 and TRBJ2-5; weak D call: TRBD2 (6 bases). Trimming left V 0 bases short and J 1 base short, with 10 bases between. The CDR3 is made up of 15 amino acids. The germline CDR1 and CDR2 sequences are SGHRS and YFSETQ. CDR3 loop: CASSLAAGIQETQYF. In DNA, the CDR3 is TGCGCCAGCAGCTTGGCCGCGGGGATCCAAGAGACCCAGTACTTC.

CDR3 DNA: TGTGCCAGCAAGACGGAGAGCTACGAGCAGTACTTC. Translated, it gives CASKTESYEQYF. The chain combines TRBV25-1 with TRBJ2-7; D gene uncertain. In germline, CDR1 is MGHDK, CDR2 SYGVNS. The V and J ends lost 7 bases and 3 bases respectively, with 10 bases between them. The CDR3 is 12 residues long.

The V gene is TRBV10-2, the J gene TRBJ2-2; 7 bases fit TRBD1. CDR1 and CDR2 from the germline V gene are WSHSY and SAAADI. This CDR3 region has 13 residues. Losses at the gene ends were 5 bases for V and 8 bases for J; bases not matched to a gene: 5. DNA of the CDR3: TGCGCCAGCAGTTACAGGGGACGAGGGGAGCTGTTTTTT. It specifies CASSYRGRGELFF.

The chain links TRBV6-4 to TRBJ1-2; the D is unclear. Germline V gene data show CDR1 as MRHNA and CDR2 as SNTAGT. This CDR3 has 13 residues. The V and J ends lost 5 bases and 5 bases respectively, with 12 bases between them. CDR3 residues: CASSQEGRYGYTF. The CDR3 DNA follows: TGTGCCAGCAGTCAGGAGGGTCGGTATGGCTACACCTTC.

The J gene is TRBJ1-3, the V gene TRBV12-3 or TRBV12-4; D is uncertain. The V end lost 6 bases, the J end lost 2 bases, and 8 bases lay between the germline ends. The CDR3 is made up of 13 amino acids. This chain's CDR3 is CASRKSPGNTIYF. The CDR3 DNA sequence: TGTGCCAGCAGAAAGAGCCCTGGAAACACCATATATTTT.

This clone was seen a single time. CDR3 DNA sequence: TGCGCCAGCAGCTATCAGGGGGCTGCGGCTAATGAAAAACTGTTTTTT. Protein product: CASSYQGAAANEKLFF. The rearrangement uses TRBV5-1 and TRBJ1-4; 8 bases are a match to TRBD1. Looked up from germline, CDR1 is SGHRS and CDR2 is YFSETQ. The CDR3 consists of 16 residues. Unmatched junction bases numbered 7, after V lost 3 bases and J lost 3 bases. The full variable domain, with the rest looked up from reference TRBV5-1 and TRBJ1-4, is KAGVTQTPRYLIKTRGQQVTLSCSPISGHRSVSWYQQTPGQGLQFLFEYFSETQRNKGNFPGRFSGRQFSNSRSEMNVSTLELGDSALYLCASSYQGAAANEKLFFGSGTQLSVL.

The V gene is TRBV30, the J gene TRBJ2-3; 9 bases fit TRBD2. This CDR3 spans 15 amino acids. Germline CDR1 is GTSNPN and CDR2 is SVGIG (reference sequence). V lost 3 bases to trimming and J lost 0 bases; unmatched junction nucleotides: 4. DNA of the CDR3: TGTGCCTGGAGAGCGGGGGGCCAAAGCACAGATACGCAGTATTTT. It is translated as CAWRAGGQSTDTQYF.

J is TRBJ1-1 and V is TRBV5-1; TRBD1 might be the D (6 bases). CDR1 SGHRS and CDR2 YFSETQ come from the germline V gene. V was cut by 4 bases and J by 4 bases, with 17 bases left in between. The CDR3 is made up of 15 amino acids. This chain's CDR3 is CASSQLPSRGTEAFF. CDR3 coding DNA: TGCGCCAGCAGCCAACTGCCGTCCAGGGGCACTGAAGCTTTCTTT.

The chain uses TRBV5-4 and TRBJ2-7, with 9 positions matching TRBD1. CDR1 and CDR2 from the germline V gene are SGHNT and YYREEE (reference sequence). There are 15 residues in the CDR3. The junction had 8 bases not matched to a gene; V was cut back by 4 bases and J by 3 bases. DNA of the CDR3: TGTGCCAGCAGCCACCGGGACAGGGTCCACTACGAGCAGTACTTC. Its translation: CASSHRDRVHYEQYF.

The chain recombines TRBV2 with TRBJ2-2; TRBD2 agrees at 8 bases. There are 13 residues in the CDR3. In germline, CDR1 is SNHLY, CDR2 FYNNEI. V shed 7 bases and J 3 bases; nucleotides not matched to a gene: 1. CDR3 coding DNA: TGTGCCAGCACGGGGGGGCACACCGGGGAGCTGTTTTTT. It codes for CASTGGHTGELFF.

This rearrangement joins TRBV7-8 to TRBJ1-1, with 8 nucleotides matching TRBD1. Germline V gives CDR1 SGHVS, CDR2 FQNEAQ. V was clipped by 5 bases and J by 7 bases; unmatched bases: 15. The CDR3 is made up of 16 amino acids. In DNA form, the CDR3 reads TGTGCCAGCAGCCAACGGGACAGGCTACTAAACGGTGAAGCTTTCTTT. Protein: CASSQRDRLLNGEAFF.

The J gene is TRBJ1-1, the V gene TRBV5-1, with 7 bases aligning to TRBD1. The length of the CDR3 is 16 residues. V was pared by 4 bases and J by 1 base, with 10 bases of the junction left unmatched. Germline V lookup: CDR1 SGHRS, CDR2 YFSETQ. Here the CDR3 reads CASSTGGGTANTEAFF. CDR3 nucleotide sequence: TGCGCCAGCAGCACGGGTGGAGGGACAGCGAACACTGAAGCTTTCTTT.

The chain couples TRBV28 to TRBJ1-4; tentative D call: TRBD1 (5 bases). CDR3 size: 13 residues. Germline CDR1 reads MDHEN; CDR2 reads SYDVKM. V was trimmed by 8 bases and J by 7 bases, leaving 14 bases between them. CDR3 coding DNA: TGTGCCAGCCATCAGGGCGCAAGTGAAAAACTGTTTTTT. This codes for CASHQGASEKLFF.

In nucleotides, the CDR3 is TGTGCCAGCAGCGTAGAGGCAGGGAACACTGAAGCTTTCTTT. Its translation: CASSVEAGNTEAFF. The rearrangement joins TRBV9 to TRBJ1-1; no firm D call. Germline V gives CDR1 SGDLS, CDR2 YYNGEE. Trimming shortened V by 0 bases and J by 1 base, and 7 bases separated the two germline ends. This CDR3 is built from 14 residues. The full variable domain, rest sourced from reference TRBV9 and TRBJ1-1, is DSGVTQTPKHLITATGQRVTLRCSPRSGDLSVYWYQQSLDQGLQFLIQYYNGEERAKGNILERFSAQQFPDLHSELNLSSLELGDSALYFCASSVEAGNTEAFFGQGTRLTVV.

This clone has just a few counts. The chain couples TRBV4-2 to TRBJ1-6, with 9 bases identical to TRBD1. V was pared by 1 base and J by 9 bases, with 4 bases of the junction left unmatched. Germline-derived CDR1 and CDR2 are LGHNA and YNFKEQ. The CDR3 is 15 residues long. Here the CDR3 reads CASSQGDREGSPLHF. DNA of the CDR3: TGTGCCAGCAGCCAAGGGGACAGGGAGGGTTCACCCCTCCACTTT.

The chain joins TRBV5-1 to TRBJ1-3; 7 bases line up with TRBD1. Germline values: CDR1 SGHRS, CDR2 YFSETQ. The CDR3 length is 15 residues. Trimming removed 4 bases from V and 2 bases from J; junction bases left unmatched: 6. This CDR3 reads CASSTGTVTGNTIYF. In DNA, the CDR3 is TGCGCCAGCAGCACGGGGACAGTTACTGGAAACACCATATATTTT. The full variable domain, with the rest looked up from reference TRBV5-1 and TRBJ1-3, is KAGVTQTPRYLIKTRGQQVTLSCSPISGHRSVSWYQQTPGQGLQFLFEYFSETQRNKGNFPGRFSGRQFSNSRSEMNVSTLELGDSALYLCASSTGTVTGNTIYFGEGSWLTVV.

This clone was observed a handful of times. The gene calls are TRBV2 and TRBJ1-1, with unresolved D. Per germline, CDR1 SNHLY and CDR2 FYNNEI. V lost 10 bases, J lost 0 bases, and 12 bases lay in between. This CDR3 contains 13 residues. The CDR3 sequence is CATRTGLNTEAFF. The DNA of the CDR3 is TGTGCCACGCGTACGGGTTTGAACACTGAAGCTTTCTTT. The full variable domain, rest sourced from reference TRBV2 and TRBJ1-1, is EPEVTQTPSHQVTQMGQEVILRCVPISNHLYFYWYRQILGQKVEFLVSFYNNEISEKSEIFDDQFSVERPDGSNFTLKIRSTKLEDSAMYFCATRTGLNTEAFFGQGTRLTVV.

The CDR3 loop is CATSRVLEQPQHF. CDR3 nucleotide sequence: TGTGCCACCAGCAGAGTCCTTGAGCAGCCCCAGCATTTT. This chain joins TRBV15 and TRBJ1-5; D unclear. The CDR3 totals 13 residues. The V gene's germline CDR1 is LNHNV and CDR2 YYDKDF (reference sequence). Trimming stripped 1 base from V and 7 bases from J, with 8 bases between.

The rearrangement links TRBV5-1 to TRBJ2-1; 8 bases line up with TRBD2. V lost 0 bases to trimming and J lost 1 base; unmatched junction nucleotides: 0. CDR1 and CDR2 (germline): SGHRS, YFSETQ. This CDR3 has 15 residues. The CDR3 loop reads CASSLGGGSYNEQFF. The CDR3 region has the DNA TGCGCCAGCAGCTTGGGCGGGGGGTCCTACAATGAGCAGTTCTTC.

The chain carries TRBV30 and TRBJ2-5, with 9 bases fitting TRBD1. The CDR3 runs 14 residues. V was clipped by 2 bases and J by 9 bases; unmatched bases: 10. Per the germline V gene, CDR1 is GTSNPN and CDR2 is SVGIG (reference sequence). CDR3 sequence reads: CAWSYGQGLPSQYF. The CDR3 DNA sequence: TGTGCCTGGAGTTACGGACAGGGGCTACCATCCCAGTACTTC.

The V and J genes are TRBV10-3 and TRBJ1-2; 7 positions match TRBD1. Germline V lookup: CDR1 ENHRY, CDR2 SYGVKD. The length of the CDR3 is 16 residues. With 8 bases clipped from V and 8 bases from J, the junction kept 20 bases outside the gene matches. Here the CDR3 DNA reads TGTGCCATCTGGGGGCCCGGGACAGAACAACCCTCAGGCTACACCTTC. Translating it yields CAIWGPGTEQPSGYTF.

J is TRBJ2-7 and V is TRBV5-1, with TRBD2 as a possible D gene (5 bases). CDR3 length: 13 amino acids. Germline values: CDR1 SGHRS, CDR2 YFSETQ. Trimming took off 4 bases at V and 1 base at J, with 9 bases between the two ends. CDR3 loop: CASSQSGSYEQYF. The CDR3 DNA reads as TGCGCCAGCAGCCAGAGCGGTTCCTACGAGCAGTACTTC.

The chain couples TRBV19 to TRBJ2-1, with 8 bases identical to TRBD1. Germline V lookup: CDR1 LNHDA, CDR2 SQIVND (reference sequence). The CDR3 loop spans 16 amino acids. V shed 9 bases, J shed 9 bases, and the junction held 19 bases outside the gene matches. CDR3 DNA: TGTGCCAGCAGCCGGGTAAGCCAGGGGGCCATAGTTGAGCAGTTCTTC. This sequence encodes CASSRVSQGAIVEQFF. The full variable domain, with the rest looked up from reference TRBV19 and TRBJ2-1, is DGGITQSPKYLFRKEGQNVTLSCEQNLNHDAMYWYRQDPGQGLRLIYYSQIVNDFQKGDIAEGYSVSREKKESFPLTVTSAQKNPTAFYLCASSRVSQGAIVEQFFGPGTRLTVL.